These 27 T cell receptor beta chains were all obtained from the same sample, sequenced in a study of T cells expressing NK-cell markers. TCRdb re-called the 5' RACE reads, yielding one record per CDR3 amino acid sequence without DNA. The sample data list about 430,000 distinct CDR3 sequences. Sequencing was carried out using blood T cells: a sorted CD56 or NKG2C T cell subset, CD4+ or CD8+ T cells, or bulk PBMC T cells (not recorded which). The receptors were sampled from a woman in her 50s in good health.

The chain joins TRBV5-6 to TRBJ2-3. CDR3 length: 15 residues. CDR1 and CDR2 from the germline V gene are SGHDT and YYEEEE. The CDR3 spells CASSFWGTDTDTQYF.

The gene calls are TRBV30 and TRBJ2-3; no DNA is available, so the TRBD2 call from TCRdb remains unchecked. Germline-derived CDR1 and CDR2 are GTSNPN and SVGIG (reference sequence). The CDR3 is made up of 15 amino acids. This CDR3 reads CAWSVTSGLTDTQYF.

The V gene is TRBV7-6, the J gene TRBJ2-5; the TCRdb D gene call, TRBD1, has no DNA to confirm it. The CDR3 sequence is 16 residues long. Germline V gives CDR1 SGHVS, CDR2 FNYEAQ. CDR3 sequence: CASSSPWEGQQETQYF.

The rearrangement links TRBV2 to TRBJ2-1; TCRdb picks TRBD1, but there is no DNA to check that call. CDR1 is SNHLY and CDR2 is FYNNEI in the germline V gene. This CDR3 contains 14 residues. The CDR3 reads CASRGGGGYNEQFF. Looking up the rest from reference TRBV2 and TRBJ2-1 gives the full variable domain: EPEVTQTPSHQVTQMGQEVILRCVPISNHLYFYWYRQILGQKVEFLVSFYNNEISEKSEIFDDQFSVERPDGSNFTLKIRSTKLEDSAMYFCASRGGGGYNEQFFGPGTRLTVL.

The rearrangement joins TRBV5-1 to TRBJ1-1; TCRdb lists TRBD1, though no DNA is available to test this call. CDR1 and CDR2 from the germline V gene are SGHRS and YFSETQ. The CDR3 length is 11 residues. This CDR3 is CASTQDTEAFF.

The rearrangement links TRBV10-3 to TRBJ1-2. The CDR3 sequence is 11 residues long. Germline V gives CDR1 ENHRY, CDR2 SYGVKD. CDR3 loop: CASGDLLGYTF.

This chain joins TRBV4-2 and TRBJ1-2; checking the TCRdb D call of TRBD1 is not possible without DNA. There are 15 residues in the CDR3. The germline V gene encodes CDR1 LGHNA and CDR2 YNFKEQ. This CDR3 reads CASSQEIDKGSGYTF.

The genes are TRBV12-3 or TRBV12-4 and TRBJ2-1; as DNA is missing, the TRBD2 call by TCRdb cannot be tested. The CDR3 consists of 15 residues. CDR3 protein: CASSRRVAGGDEQFF.

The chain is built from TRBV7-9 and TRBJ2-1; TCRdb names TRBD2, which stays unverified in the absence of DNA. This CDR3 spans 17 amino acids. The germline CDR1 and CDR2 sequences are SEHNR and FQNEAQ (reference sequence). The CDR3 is CASSRGLAGGPYNEQFF.

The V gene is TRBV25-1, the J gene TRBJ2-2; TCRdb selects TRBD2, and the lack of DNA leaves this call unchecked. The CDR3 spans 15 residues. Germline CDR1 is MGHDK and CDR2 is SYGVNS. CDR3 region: CASSRLAKEAGELFF.

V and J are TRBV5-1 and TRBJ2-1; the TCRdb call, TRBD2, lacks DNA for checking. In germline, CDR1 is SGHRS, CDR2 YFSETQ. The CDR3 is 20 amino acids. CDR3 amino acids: CASSPYFSGRALGSYNEQFF.

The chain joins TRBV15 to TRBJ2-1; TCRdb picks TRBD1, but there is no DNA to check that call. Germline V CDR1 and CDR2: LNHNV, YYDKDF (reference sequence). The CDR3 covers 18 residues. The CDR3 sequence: CATSSPRGTKQPYNEQFF.

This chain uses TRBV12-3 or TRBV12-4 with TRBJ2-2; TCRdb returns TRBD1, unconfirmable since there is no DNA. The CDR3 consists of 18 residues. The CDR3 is CASSSPTGATLNTGELFF.

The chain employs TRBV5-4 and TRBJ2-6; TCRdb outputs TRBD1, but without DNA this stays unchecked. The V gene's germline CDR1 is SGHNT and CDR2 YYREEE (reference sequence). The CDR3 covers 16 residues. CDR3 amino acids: CASSRPGGSGANVLTF.

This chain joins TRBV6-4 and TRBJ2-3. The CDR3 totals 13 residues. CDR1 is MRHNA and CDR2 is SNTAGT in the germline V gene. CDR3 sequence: CASSDQTTDTQYF.

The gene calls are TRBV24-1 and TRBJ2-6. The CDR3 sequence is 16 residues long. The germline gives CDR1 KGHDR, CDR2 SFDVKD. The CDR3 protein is CATSDPERVGANVLTF.

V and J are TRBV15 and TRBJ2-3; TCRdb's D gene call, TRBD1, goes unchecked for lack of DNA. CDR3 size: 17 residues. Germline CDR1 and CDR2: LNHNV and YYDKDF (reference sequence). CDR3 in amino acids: CATSRDYGGTGVDTQYF. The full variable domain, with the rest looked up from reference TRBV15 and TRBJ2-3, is DAMVIQNPRYQVTQFGKPVTLSCSQTLNHNVMYWYQQKSSQAPKLLFHYYDKDFNNEADTPDNFQSRRPNTSFCFLDIRSPGLGDTAMYLCATSRDYGGTGVDTQYFGPGTRLTVL.

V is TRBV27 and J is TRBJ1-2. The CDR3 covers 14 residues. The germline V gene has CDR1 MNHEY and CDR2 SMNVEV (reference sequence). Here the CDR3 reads CASSLYGDLYGYTF.

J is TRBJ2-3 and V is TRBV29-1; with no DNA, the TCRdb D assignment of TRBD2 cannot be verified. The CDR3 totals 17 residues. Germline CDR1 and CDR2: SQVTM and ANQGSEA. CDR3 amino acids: CSAQGLAAVGGTDTQYF.

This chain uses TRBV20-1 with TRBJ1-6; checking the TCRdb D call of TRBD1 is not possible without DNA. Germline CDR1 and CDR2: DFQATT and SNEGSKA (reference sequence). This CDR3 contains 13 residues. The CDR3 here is CSASRTGGISLHF.

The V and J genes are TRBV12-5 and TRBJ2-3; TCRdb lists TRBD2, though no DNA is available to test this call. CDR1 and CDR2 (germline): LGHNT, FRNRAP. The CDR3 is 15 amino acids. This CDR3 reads CASGLSGSYKDTQYF.

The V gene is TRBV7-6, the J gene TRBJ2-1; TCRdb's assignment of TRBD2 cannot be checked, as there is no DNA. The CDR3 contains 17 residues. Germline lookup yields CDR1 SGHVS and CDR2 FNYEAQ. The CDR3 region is CASSRFPGLAGVDEQFF.

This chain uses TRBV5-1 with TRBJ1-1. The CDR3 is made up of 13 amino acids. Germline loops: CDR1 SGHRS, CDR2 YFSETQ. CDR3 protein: CASSFFANAEAFF.

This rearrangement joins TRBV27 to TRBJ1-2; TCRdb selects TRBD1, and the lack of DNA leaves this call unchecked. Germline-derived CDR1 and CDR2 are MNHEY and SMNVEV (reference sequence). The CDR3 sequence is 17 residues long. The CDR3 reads CASSLVGGQGPSGGYTF.

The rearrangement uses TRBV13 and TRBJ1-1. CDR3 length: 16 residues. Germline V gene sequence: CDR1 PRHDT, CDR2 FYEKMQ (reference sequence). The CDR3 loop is CASSKGPQGINTEAFF.

CDR3 in amino acids: CASSQPQGTGAFF. The J gene is TRBJ1-1, the V gene TRBV3-1; TCRdb calls TRBD1, which cannot be checked without DNA. The CDR3 contains 13 residues. Germline CDR1 LGHDT, CDR2 YNNKEL (reference sequence).

CDR3 region: CASSISGVYGYTF. The chain carries TRBV18 and TRBJ1-2; TCRdb picks TRBD1, but there is no DNA to check that call. The CDR3 loop spans 13 amino acids. Germline V gene sequence: CDR1 KGHSH, CDR2 LQKENI.